The sample holds many counts of the clone carrying this T cell receptor (beta chain). This CDR3 is built from 14 residues. V dropped 5 bases and J dropped 3 bases, with 14 bases sitting between them. The data were obtained in a study of tumor-infiltrating lymphocytes in primary liver carcinoma. Study as a whole: Patients included men and women of 30 to 69 years.

From about 0.45 ug total RNA, TCR beta cDNA was generated with a primer in the constant region. Three nested multiplex PCR rounds, a slightly modified ARM-PCR, produced the libraries for TCR beta. The first two PCR rounds used TRBV1-TRBV30 primers with a Cbeta primer, roughly 10 cycles each. Each CDR3 protein is one row after TCRdb ran MiXCR on the multiplex PCR reads. The profile shows about 200,000 distinct CDR3 sequences, less than 65% of them singletons. Germline DNA was extracted alongside blood RNA, which was obtained from unsorted whole blood. This receptor was identified in a woman in her sixties or seventies with primary liver carcinoma and hepatitis B virus infection. The sequenced material came from peripheral blood. V gene TRBV12-3 or TRBV12-4 combines with J gene TRBJ2-7; tentatively, D is TRBD1 (6 bases). The CDR3 spells CASSLQGYYYEQYF. In nucleotides, the CDR3 is TGTGCCAGCAGTCTACAGGGTTACTACTACGAGCAGTACTTC.